This T cell receptor (beta chain) was sequenced for a study of shared clonotypes between healthy human individuals. The CDR3 runs to 16 residues. In germline, CDR1 is LNHDA, CDR2 SQIVND (reference sequence). V lost 3 bases to trimming and J lost 0 bases, with 13 bases between them. Libraries were prepared by immunoSEQ multiplex PCR; TCRdb keeps only in-frame clonotypes and omits some of them. The table has some 1,400,000 clones, approximately 97% seen once; the top ten hold approximately 1%. The chain employs TRBV19 and TRBJ2-3; D not resolved. The sample was naive CD4+ T cells sorted from blood. The sample's subset: CD45RA+ positively selected. The sequence was obtained from a man younger than 45 in good health. The CDR3 region has the DNA TGTGCCAGTAGTATCGGTCGCCCCTTAAGCACAGATACGCAGTATTTT. Its protein is CASSIGRPLSTDTQYF.